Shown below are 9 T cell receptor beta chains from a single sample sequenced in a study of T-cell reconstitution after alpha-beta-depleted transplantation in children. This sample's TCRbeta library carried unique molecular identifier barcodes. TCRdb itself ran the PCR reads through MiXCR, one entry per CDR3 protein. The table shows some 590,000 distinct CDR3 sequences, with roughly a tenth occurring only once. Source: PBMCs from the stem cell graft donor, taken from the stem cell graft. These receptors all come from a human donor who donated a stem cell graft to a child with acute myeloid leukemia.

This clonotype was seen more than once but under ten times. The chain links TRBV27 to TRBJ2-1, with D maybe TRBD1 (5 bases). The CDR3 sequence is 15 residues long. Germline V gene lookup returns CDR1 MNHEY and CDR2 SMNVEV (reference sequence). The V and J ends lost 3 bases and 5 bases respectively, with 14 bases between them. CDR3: CASSFFNPRDNEQFF. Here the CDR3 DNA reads TGTGCCAGCAGTTTCTTTAATCCCAGGGACAATGAGCAGTTCTTC.

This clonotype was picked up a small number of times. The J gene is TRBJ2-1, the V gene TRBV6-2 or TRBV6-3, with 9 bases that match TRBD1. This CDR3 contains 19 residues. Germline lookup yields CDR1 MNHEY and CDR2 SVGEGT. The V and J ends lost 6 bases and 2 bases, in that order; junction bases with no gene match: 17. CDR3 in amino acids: CASSYLLPGQGPPYNEQFF. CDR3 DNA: TGTGCCAGCAGCTATCTCCTTCCGGGACAGGGACCCCCCTACAATGAGCAGTTCTTC.

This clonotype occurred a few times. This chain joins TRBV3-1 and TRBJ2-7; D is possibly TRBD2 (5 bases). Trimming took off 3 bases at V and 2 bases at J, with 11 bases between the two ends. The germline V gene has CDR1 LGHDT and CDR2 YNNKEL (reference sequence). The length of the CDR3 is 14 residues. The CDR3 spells CASSHAGVTYEQYF. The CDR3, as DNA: TGTGCCAGCAGCCATGCCGGGGTTACCTACGAGCAGTACTTC.

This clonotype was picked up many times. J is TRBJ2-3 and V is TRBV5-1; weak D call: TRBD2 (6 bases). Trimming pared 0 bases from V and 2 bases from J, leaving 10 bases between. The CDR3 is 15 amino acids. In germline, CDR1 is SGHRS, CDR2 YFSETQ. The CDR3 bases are TGCGCCAGCAGCTTGGTAGCGGCCGACACAGATACGCAGTATTTT. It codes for CASSLVAADTDTQYF.

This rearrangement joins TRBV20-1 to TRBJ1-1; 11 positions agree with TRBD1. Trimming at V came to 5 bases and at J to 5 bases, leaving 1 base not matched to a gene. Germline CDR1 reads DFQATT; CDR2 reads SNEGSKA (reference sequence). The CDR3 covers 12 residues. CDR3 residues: CSAGTGGTEAFF. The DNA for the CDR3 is TGCAGTGCTGGGACAGGGGGAACTGAAGCTTTCTTT.

This CDR3 is CASSYSRGIKAFF. The DNA for the CDR3 is TGTGCCAGCAGTTACTCGCGGGGTATTAAGGCTTTCTTT. J is TRBJ1-1 and V is TRBV6-2 or TRBV6-3, with unresolved D. This CDR3 has 13 residues. Deletions cut 0 bases from V and 11 bases from J, with 13 bases between. The germline V gene encodes CDR1 MNHEY and CDR2 SVGEGT.

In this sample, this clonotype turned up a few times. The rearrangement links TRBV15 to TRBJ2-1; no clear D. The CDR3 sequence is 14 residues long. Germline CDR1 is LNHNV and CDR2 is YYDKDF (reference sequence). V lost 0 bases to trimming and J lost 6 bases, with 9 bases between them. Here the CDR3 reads CATSRDRGGNEQFF. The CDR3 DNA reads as TGTGCCACCAGCAGAGATAGAGGTGGCAATGAGCAGTTCTTC.

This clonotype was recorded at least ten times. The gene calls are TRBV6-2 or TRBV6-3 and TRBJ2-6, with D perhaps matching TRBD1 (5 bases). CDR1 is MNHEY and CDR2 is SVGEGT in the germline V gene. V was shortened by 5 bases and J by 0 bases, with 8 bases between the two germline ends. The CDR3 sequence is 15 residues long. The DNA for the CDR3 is TGTGCCAGCAGTAGACAGAGCTCTGGGGCCAACGTCCTGACTTTC. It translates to CASSRQSSGANVLTF.

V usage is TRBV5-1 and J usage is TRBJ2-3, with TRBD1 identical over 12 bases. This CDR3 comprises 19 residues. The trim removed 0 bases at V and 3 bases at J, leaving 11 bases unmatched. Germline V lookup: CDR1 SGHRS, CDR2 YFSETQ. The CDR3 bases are TGCGCCAGCAGCTTGGATTCACGGGACAGGGGGCGTCAGACAGATACGCAGTATTTT. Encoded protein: CASSLDSRDRGRQTDTQYF.